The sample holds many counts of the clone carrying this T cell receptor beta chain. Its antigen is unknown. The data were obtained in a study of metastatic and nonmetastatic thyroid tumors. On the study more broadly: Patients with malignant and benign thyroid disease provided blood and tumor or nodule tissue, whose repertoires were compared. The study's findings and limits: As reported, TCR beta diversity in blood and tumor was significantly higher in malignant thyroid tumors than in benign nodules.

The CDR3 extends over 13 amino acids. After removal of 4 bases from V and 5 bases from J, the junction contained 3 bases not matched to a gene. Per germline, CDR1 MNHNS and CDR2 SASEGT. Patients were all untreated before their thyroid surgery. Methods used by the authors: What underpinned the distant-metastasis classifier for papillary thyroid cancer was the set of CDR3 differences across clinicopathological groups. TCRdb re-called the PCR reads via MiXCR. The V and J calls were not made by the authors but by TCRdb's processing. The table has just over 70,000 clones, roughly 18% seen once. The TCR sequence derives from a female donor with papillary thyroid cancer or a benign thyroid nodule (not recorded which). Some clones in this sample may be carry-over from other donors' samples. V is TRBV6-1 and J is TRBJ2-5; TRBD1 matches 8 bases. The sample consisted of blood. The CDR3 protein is CASSVTGGETQYF. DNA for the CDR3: TGTGCCAGCAGTGTTACAGGGGGTGAGACCCAGTACTTC.